The rows below give T cell receptor beta chains drawn from one sample of a study of blood T cell repertoires in COVID-19. Assay: immunoSEQ multiplex PCR; the TCRdb copy retains only in-frame clones and omits some. The sample includes approximately 89,000 clones, around 92% of them seen just once. Material: peripheral blood. The origin of the receptors is a woman in her sixties or seventies with active COVID-19. The CDR3 runs from the conserved cysteine through the conserved F or W. The order of the fields is V gene, clone size, J gene, D gene, CDR3 protein, CDR3 DNA. D genes are given only for firm matches. Expanded clones are given a class, and other clones once, few, many or no size at all.

v_call: TRBV28; clone_size: -; j_call: TRBJ2-7; d_call: TRBD1; cdr3_aa: CASSLTGGSYEQYF; cdr3_nt: TGTGCCAGCAGCTTGACAGGGGGGTCCTACGAGCAGTACTTC
v_call: TRBV5-4; clone_size: -; j_call: TRBJ1-2; d_call: -; cdr3_aa: CASSPDSVYGYTF; cdr3_nt: TGTGCCAGCAGCCCGGACAGCGTCTATGGCTACACCTTC
v_call: TRBV7-2; clone_size: -; j_call: TRBJ1-1; d_call: -; cdr3_aa: CASSWTANTEAFF; cdr3_nt: TGTGCCAGCAGTTGGACAGCGAACACTGAAGCTTTCTTT
v_call: TRBV30; clone_size: -; j_call: TRBJ1-1; d_call: -; cdr3_aa: CAWSPWPMNTEAFF; cdr3_nt: TGTGCCTGGAGTCCGTGGCCGATGAACACTGAAGCTTTCTTT
v_call: TRBV19; clone_size: once; j_call: TRBJ1-3; d_call: TRBD1; cdr3_aa: CASSTRTGAIGNTIYF; cdr3_nt: TGTGCCAGTAGTACCCGGACAGGGGCCATTGGAAACACCATATATTTT
v_call: TRBV15; clone_size: -; j_call: TRBJ1-4; d_call: TRBD1; cdr3_aa: CATSIRDSSSEKLFF; cdr3_nt: TGTGCCACCAGCATCCGGGACAGTAGTAGTGAAAAACTGTTTTTT
v_call: TRBV6-5; clone_size: once; j_call: TRBJ2-3; d_call: -; cdr3_aa: CASSLGRDTQYF; cdr3_nt: TGTGCCAGCAGCCTAGGCCGGGATACGCAGTATTTT
v_call: TRBV4-1; clone_size: -; j_call: TRBJ2-2; d_call: -; cdr3_aa: CASSQDSGTGELFF; cdr3_nt: TGCGCCAGCAGCCAGGACAGTGGAACCGGGGAGCTGTTTTTT
v_call: TRBV5-5; clone_size: -; j_call: TRBJ2-1; d_call: -; cdr3_aa: CASSPGHGYYNEQFF; cdr3_nt: TGTGCCAGCAGCCCGGGACATGGATACTACAATGAGCAGTTCTTC
v_call: TRBV30; clone_size: -; j_call: TRBJ2-2; d_call: -; cdr3_aa: CAWSRAGMITGELFF; cdr3_nt: TGTGCCTGGAGTCGGGCAGGGATGATCACCGGGGAGCTGTTTTTT
v_call: TRBV19; clone_size: -; j_call: TRBJ1-4; d_call: -; cdr3_aa: CASRSREGYEKLFF; cdr3_nt: TGTGCCAGTAGGTCTAGGGAGGGGTATGAAAAACTGTTTTTT
v_call: TRBV5-1; clone_size: -; j_call: TRBJ2-3; d_call: TRBD1; cdr3_aa: CASSSSGTGRGDTQYF; cdr3_nt: TGCGCCAGCAGCAGTTCCGGGACAGGGAGAGGGGATACGCAGTATTTT
v_call: TRBV7-2; clone_size: few; j_call: TRBJ1-5; d_call: TRBD1; cdr3_aa: CASSLWTGNNQPQHF; cdr3_nt: TGTGCCAGCAGCTTATGGACAGGGAACAATCAGCCCCAGCATTTT
v_call: TRBV4-2; clone_size: -; j_call: TRBJ2-2; d_call: -; cdr3_aa: CASSQDLYRDRNTGELFF; cdr3_nt: TGTGCCAGCAGCCAAGATCTCTATCGGGATAGGAACACCGGGGAGCTGTTTTTT
v_call: TRBV5-4; clone_size: once; j_call: TRBJ2-1; d_call: -; cdr3_aa: CASSLPRNEQFF; cdr3_nt: TGTGCCAGCAGCCTCCCTCGGAATGAGCAGTTCTTC
v_call: TRBV25-1; clone_size: once; j_call: TRBJ2-4; d_call: -; cdr3_aa: CASSEQTGAKNIQYF; cdr3_nt: TGTGCCAGCAGTGAGCAAACAGGGGCCAAAAACATTCAGTACTTC
v_call: TRBV30; clone_size: -; j_call: TRBJ2-7; d_call: -; cdr3_aa: CALSGATGSYEQYF; cdr3_nt: TGTGCCTTGTCCGGGGCAACAGGGTCCTACGAGCAGTACTTC
v_call: TRBV9; clone_size: -; j_call: TRBJ2-2; d_call: TRBD2; cdr3_aa: CASSVSGKNTGELFF; cdr3_nt: TGTGCCAGCAGCGTCAGCGGGAAGAACACCGGGGAGCTGTTTTTT
v_call: TRBV11-2; clone_size: -; j_call: TRBJ1-2; d_call: TRBD1; cdr3_aa: CASSFDSGTGVSYGYTF; cdr3_nt: TGTGCCAGCAGCTTCGACTCCGGGACAGGGGTCTCCTATGGCTACACCTTC
v_call: TRBV2; clone_size: -; j_call: TRBJ2-7; d_call: -; cdr3_aa: CASSETGIPYEQYF; cdr3_nt: TGTGCCAGCAGTGAAACCGGGATCCCCTACGAGCAGTACTTC
v_call: TRBV3-1/TRBV3-2; clone_size: -; j_call: TRBJ1-5; d_call: -; cdr3_aa: CASSQVPGNQPQHF; cdr3_nt: TGTGCCAGCAGCCAAGTCCCGGGCAATCAGCCCCAGCATTTT
v_call: TRBV6-5; clone_size: -; j_call: TRBJ2-7; d_call: -; cdr3_aa: CASSYSPGSAYEQYF; cdr3_nt: TGTGCCAGCAGTTACTCACCAGGGTCGGCCTACGAGCAGTACTTC
v_call: TRBV19; clone_size: -; j_call: TRBJ1-1; d_call: -; cdr3_aa: CASTTKGGMDTEAFF; cdr3_nt: TGTGCCAGCACCACTAAGGGAGGGATGGACACTGAAGCTTTCTTT
v_call: TRBV12-3/TRBV12-4; clone_size: -; j_call: TRBJ2-3; d_call: -; cdr3_aa: CASILLDTQYF; cdr3_nt: TGTGCCAGCATCCTATTAGATACGCAGTATTTT
v_call: TRBV5-1; clone_size: -; j_call: TRBJ1-2; d_call: -; cdr3_aa: CASSLAAGYPNYGYTF; cdr3_nt: TGCGCCAGCAGCTTGGCGGCAGGCTACCCTAACTATGGCTACACCTTC
v_call: TRBV3-1/TRBV3-2; clone_size: -; j_call: TRBJ2-5; d_call: -; cdr3_aa: CASSPGHRGETQYF; cdr3_nt: TGTGCCAGCAGTCCGGGACACCGAGGGGAGACCCAGTACTTC
v_call: TRBV6-8; clone_size: -; j_call: TRBJ1-1; d_call: TRBD1; cdr3_aa: CASSPPGTVLNTEAFF; cdr3_nt: TGTGCCAGCAGTCCTCCCGGGACAGTCCTGAACACTGAAGCTTTCTTT
v_call: TRBV27; clone_size: -; j_call: TRBJ2-3; d_call: -; cdr3_aa: CASSEAAASTDTQYF; cdr3_nt: TGTGCCAGCTCTGAGGCGGCGGCTAGCACAGATACGCAGTATTTT